What follows describes a single TCR beta chain. This clonotype came up many times. Its specific antigen is unknown. Base qualities were left out, and no much larger clone turns up one base away. This record comes from a study of neurological immune-mediated disorders (dated by TCRdb to about 2019). Context from the whole study: Among the approximately 35 multiple sclerosis patients, 31 had relapsing-remitting MS and 3 had secondary progressive MS. Peripheral blood TCR-beta repertoires from HTLV-I-associated myelopathy (HAM/TSP) patients, multiple sclerosis patients and healthy controls were compared by UMI-based sequencing. The cohort was made up of approximately 71 subjects, consisting of some 15 HAM/TSP patients, around 35 multiple sclerosis patients and roughly 20 healthy controls. The 85 to 110 TCR-beta libraries included longitudinal samples, technical triplicates and paired sorted CD4+ and CD8+ T-cell subsets alongside PBMC samples. Paper-wide results and their limitations: Phylogenetic analysis grouped repertoires from 18 of 34 MS patients into a cluster of related CDR3 sequences, suggesting a possible repertoire-level signature. The MS cluster showed no association with clinical or MRI features, and the authors stated that larger cohorts are needed. No identical CDR3 amino acid sequences were found to be shared among expanded clones across subjects, suggesting that TCR-beta repertoires were private in all groups. The highest TCR clonal expansion was observed in HAM/TSP patients, whereas the lowest was observed in MS patients, even when compared with healthy controls.

V ends up 5 bases short and J 5 bases short, with an unmatched junction base count of 8. As encoded in the germline V gene (reference sequence), CDR1 is SGHKS while CDR2 is YYEKEE. The CDR3 has 14 amino acids, counting the end cysteine and phenylalanine. Just CDR3 DNA is preserved here, 42 bases in frame from base 1. cDNA was synthesized by template-switch 5'RACE using a primer with a 10-nucleotide random unique molecular identifier that tagged each TCR transcript. Over 160 million TCR-beta sequences, covering 15-18 subjects, were produced in each sequencing run. The RNeasy kit was used for extraction of total RNA. The KAPA Real-time Library Amplification kit was used to amplify TCR-beta VDJ regions with primers targeting the TCR constant region and the 5'RACE anchor. A first PCR added sample indexes and Illumina adaptors, after which a second PCR increased the library yield. The roughly 650 bp TCR product was size-selected on a 2% E-gel SizeSelection system after Ampure bead purification. Before pooling, library quality was checked on a Bioanalyzer, concentration was measured with Qubit, and libraries were quantified with the Kapa Library Quantification kit. Libraries were sequenced paired-end 2 x 150 bp on an Illumina HiSeq 2500. To increase sequence diversity, roughly 23-30% phiX was spiked into each library pool. The published analysis was carried out like this. Quality-filtered reads were processed with the UMI-based MiGEC pipeline, and over 85% of raw TCR sequences were removed by the MiGEC pipeline during error correction. VDJ genes were aligned to IMGT germline references, and each clonotype was defined by a unique CDR3 amino acid sequence together with V-J genes. Clonal expansion, Shannon diversity, and CDR3 relatedness (CalcPairwiseDistances, ClusterSamples) were evaluated with VDJtools, and phylogenetic trees were built with CLCbio workbench. A clone was classed as expanded if it had 8 or more unique UMIs, a cutoff based on coefficient-of-variation modelling across technical triplicates. TCRdb cleaned the public reads at Q25 with fastp, built clones with MiXCR and kept in-frame beta chains. CDR3 protein duplicates are merged, each entry listing the most common genes and DNA. The V and J calls reflect TCRdb's pipeline rather than the authors' work. This sample lists around 52,000 distinct CDR3 sequences; approximately 5.8% were detected once. The ten top clones hold 1.3% to 1.5% of the sample.

For sorted-subset TCR libraries, under 1.2 million sorted CD4+ or CD8+ T cells were used. The multiple sclerosis patients were enrolled in a US clinical protocol that used magnetic resonance imaging to evaluate disease progression. PBMCs were separated from peripheral blood using Ficoll-Hypaque density gradient centrifugation and then cryopreserved in liquid nitrogen. The study also sequenced paired sorted CD4+ and CD8+ subsets from healthy controls, HAM/TSP patients and MS patients. Sequencing was carried out using CD4+ T cells from blood. This receptor was obtained from a woman aged 18-29 years with multiple sclerosis. The chain joins TRBV5-5 to TRBJ2-5; 8 bases in the middle match TRBD2. The base sequence is TGTGCCAGCAGTTTCGGACTAGCTCGGGAGACCCAGTACTTC. Its coded protein is CASSFGLARETQYF.